Below, 12 T cell receptor beta chains from the same sample are listed, as sequenced in a study of blood T cell repertoires in COVID-19. Assay used: immunoSEQ multiplex PCR; TCRdb lists only in-frame clones, some missing. Of hundreds of thousands of clones in the sample, roughly 89% were seen once. Sequencing was performed on PBMCs or T cells enriched from blood (not recorded which). Receptors originate from a woman under 30 with acute COVID-19.

Here the CDR3 reads CASSLTGVHEQYF. CDR3 bases: TGTGCCAGCAGCTTAACAGGGGTGCACGAGCAGTACTTC. The rearrangement uses TRBV7-9 and TRBJ2-7; 7 nucleotides align to TRBD1. Germline V lookup: CDR1 SEHNR, CDR2 FQNEAQ (reference sequence). The ends lost 2 bases at V and 5 bases at J; junction bases unmatched: 3. There are 13 residues in the CDR3.

The V gene is TRBV14, the J gene TRBJ2-1; possible D gene TRBD2, 6 bases. The CDR3 length is 15 residues. V was trimmed by 4 bases and J by 3 bases, leaving 13 bases between them. Germline V lookup: CDR1 SGHDN, CDR2 FVKESK. DNA of the CDR3: TGTGCCAGCAGCCTGGGCGGGACTCACTACAATGAGCAGTTCTTC. Translating it yields CASSLGGTHYNEQFF. The variable domain in full, completed from reference TRBV14 and TRBJ2-1, reads EAGVTQFPSHSVIEKGQTVTLRCDPISGHDNLYWYRRVMGKEIKFLLHFVKESKQDESGMPNNRFLAERTGGTYSTLKVQPAELEDSGVYFCASSLGGTHYNEQFFGPGTRLTVL.

The chain links TRBV28 to TRBJ2-3, with D possibly being TRBD1 (6 bases). V lost 7 bases and J 4 bases, leaving 18 bases between the germline ends. Germline CDR1 and CDR2: MDHEN and SYDVKM. The CDR3 length is 15 residues. In DNA, the CDR3 is TGTGCCAGCAACAAACAGGGTCTCTTCTCAGATACGCAGTATTTT. It yields the protein CASNKQGLFSDTQYF.

V and J are TRBV3-1 (or the pseudogene TRBV3-2) and TRBJ1-2; perhaps TRBD1 as D (6 bases). The CDR3 sequence is 13 residues long. Looked up from germline, CDR1 is LGHDT and CDR2 is YNNKEL (reference sequence). With 6 bases removed from V and 8 bases from J, the gap between germline ends came to 16 bases. This CDR3 is CASSLQGIGGYTF. The CDR3 DNA reads as TGTGCCAGCAGTCTCCAGGGGATAGGCGGCTACACCTTC.

J is TRBJ1-1 and V is TRBV14; D call uncertain. V lost 4 bases and J 0 bases, leaving 9 bases between the germline ends. The germline gives CDR1 SGHDN, CDR2 FVKESK. The CDR3 sequence is 14 residues long. The CDR3 here is CASSPKLVNTEAFF. The CDR3 DNA follows: TGTGCCAGCAGCCCAAAATTAGTGAACACTGAAGCTTTCTTT.

This clone has a handful of counts. The chain employs TRBV10-2 and TRBJ2-7; possibly TRBD2 for D (6 bases). Germline V CDR1 and CDR2: WSHSY, SAAADI. Trimming removed 6 bases at V and 4 bases at J, with 19 bases between. CDR3 length: 15 amino acids. The CDR3 here is CASSGGEGMVYEQYF. DNA of the CDR3: TGCGCCAGCAGCGGGGGAGAGGGAATGGTGTACGAGCAGTACTTC.

The chain carries TRBV6-5 and TRBJ2-7; TRBD2 is a possible D gene (5 bases). Trimming removed 7 bases from V and 4 bases from J, with 20 bases in between. Germline V gene data show CDR1 as MNHEY and CDR2 as SVGAGI. The CDR3 extends over 15 amino acids. The CDR3 DNA is TGTGCCAGCAAACCGGCGGGCGGTCAAGTATACGAGCAGTACTTC. Encoded protein: CASKPAGGQVYEQYF.

V gene TRBV6-6 combines with J gene TRBJ1-5; D is ambiguous. The CDR3 sequence is 15 residues long. V lost 3 bases and J 7 bases, leaving 16 bases between the germline ends. Germline assignment: CDR1 MNHNY and CDR2 SVGAGI (reference sequence). CDR3 protein: CASSYSGGKRQPQHF. The CDR3 DNA sequence: TGTGCCAGCAGTTATTCTGGAGGGAAAAGGCAGCCCCAGCATTTT.

The chain links TRBV6-5 to TRBJ2-7; the match to TRBD2 covers 12 bases. The J segment lost 7 bases and the V segment lost 7 bases, leaving 8 bases of the junction unmatched. The CDR3 loop spans 14 amino acids. The germline CDR1 and CDR2 sequences are MNHEY and SVGAGI. The CDR3 coding sequence is TGTGCCAGCATGCTGACTAGCGGGAGCTTGGAGCAGTACTTC. It codes for CASMLTSGSLEQYF.

The chain joins TRBV15 to TRBJ2-5; D might be TRBD2 (5 bases). The CDR3 is made up of 14 amino acids. Germline V gene sequence: CDR1 LNHNV, CDR2 YYDKDF (reference sequence). V was cut by 0 bases and J by 5 bases, with 10 bases left in between. The CDR3 nucleotides read TGTGCCACCAGCAGAGATATACTAGTGGAGACCCAGTACTTC. Amino acid sequence: CATSRDILVETQYF.

In this sample, this clone turned up a few times. The V gene is TRBV29-1, the J gene TRBJ2-7; TRBD2 is a possible D gene (5 bases). The length of the CDR3 is 12 residues. CDR1 SQVTM and CDR2 ANQGSEA come from the germline V gene. Trimming left V 5 bases short and J 0 bases short, with 8 bases between. CDR3 sequence reads: CSVLGDSYEQYF. CDR3 bases: TGCAGCGTTTTGGGAGACTCCTACGAGCAGTACTTC.

The rearrangement uses TRBV5-1 and TRBJ2-2; 11 bases are a match to TRBD2. Germline V lookup: CDR1 SGHRS, CDR2 YFSETQ. Trimming cost V 3 bases and J 8 bases; bases outside gene matches: 3. This CDR3 is 14 amino acids long. The CDR3 DNA reads as TGCGCCAGCAGCTGGGGACTAGCGGCAGGGGAGCTGTTTTTT. As protein: CASSWGLAAGELFF.